These 18 T cell receptor beta chains were all obtained from the same sample, sequenced in a study of blood T cell repertoires in COVID-19. Some clones are missing from TCRdb's copy, which holds only in-frame ones; the method was immunoSEQ multiplex PCR. The sample yields hundreds of thousands of clones, roughly 90% seen once. Sequenced material: peripheral blood. Receptor source: a woman between 50 and 59 years old with active or convalescent COVID-19.

The V and J genes are TRBV7-9 and TRBJ2-7; D is possibly TRBD1 (5 bases). The CDR3 totals 15 residues. Germline V lookup: CDR1 SEHNR, CDR2 FQNEAQ (reference sequence). Between the trimmed V and J ends, which lost 5 bases and 1 base, there was a span of 15 bases. The CDR3 loop is CASSISRALSYEQYF. The CDR3 DNA sequence: TGTGCCAGCAGCATAAGCAGGGCCTTATCCTACGAGCAGTACTTC.

The CDR3 reads CASSQEEDRGNEQFF. CDR3 nucleotides: TGTGCCAGCAGCCAAGAGGAGGACAGGGGCAATGAGCAGTTCTTC. The chain recombines TRBV4-2 with TRBJ2-1; TRBD1 matches 9 bases. The CDR3 consists of 15 residues. The germline gives CDR1 LGHNA, CDR2 YNFKEQ. V lost 0 bases to trimming and J lost 6 bases; unmatched junction nucleotides: 3.

V is TRBV19 and J is TRBJ2-5, with 8 positions matching TRBD2. V lost 8 bases and J lost 2; bases outside the gene matches: 13. Per the germline V gene, CDR1 is LNHDA and CDR2 is SQIVND (reference sequence). The CDR3 contains 16 residues. CDR3 protein: CASSPGLAGSQETQYF. The CDR3 DNA reads TGTGCCAGTTCCCCAGGGCTAGCGGGCTCGCAAGAGACCCAGTACTTC.

The rearrangement joins TRBV5-1 to TRBJ2-7; D remains unclear. The CDR3 extends over 13 amino acids. V was pared by 0 bases and J by 5 bases, with 9 bases between. Germline CDR1 reads SGHRS; CDR2 reads YFSETQ. CDR3: CASSLAGSHEQYF. CDR3 DNA sequence: TGCGCCAGCAGCTTGGCAGGAAGCCACGAGCAGTACTTC.

This chain links TRBV30 with TRBJ1-5; the D is unclear. Germline assignment: CDR1 GTSNPN and CDR2 SVGIG (reference sequence). V lost 0 bases and J 8 bases, leaving 11 bases between the germline ends. The CDR3 length is 13 residues. The DNA for the CDR3 is TGTGCCTGGAGTGTGACCGGGAGGGAGCCCCAGCATTTT. Translating it yields CAWSVTGREPQHF.

The chain employs TRBV18 and TRBJ1-1, with D perhaps TRBD1 (5 bases). V was cut by 2 bases and J by 0 bases, with 13 bases left in between. This CDR3 is built from 16 residues. From germline, CDR1 is KGHSH and CDR2 LQKENI. CDR3 nucleotides: TGTGCCAGCTCACCATCAGCAGGGCCCATGAACACTGAAGCTTTCTTT. Translating gives CASSPSAGPMNTEAFF.

This clone was counted between two and nine times. V is TRBV7-2 and J is TRBJ1-1; TRBD1 agrees at 7 bases. CDR1 and CDR2 from the germline V gene are SGHTA and FQGNSA. The junction had 4 bases not matched to a gene; V was cut back by 5 bases and J by 7 bases. The CDR3 is 12 amino acids. CDR3 coding DNA: TGTGCCAGCAGCCGGACAGGCCTTGAAGCTTTCTTT. Translating gives CASSRTGLEAFF. The full variable domain, with the rest looked up from reference TRBV7-2 and TRBJ1-1, is GAGVSQSPSNKVTEKGKDVELRCDPISGHTALYWYRQSLGQGLEFLIYFQGNSAPDKSGLPSDRFSAERTGGSVSTLTIQRTQQEDSAVYLCASSRTGLEAFFGQGTRLTVV.

This clone has only one observation. This CDR3 is CASSVRAGRANTGELFF. CDR3 DNA: TGTGCCAGCAGCGTTAGAGCCGGGAGGGCGAACACCGGGGAGCTGTTTTTT. The chain joins TRBV7-6 to TRBJ2-2; 8 bases align to TRBD2. V shed 5 bases, J shed 0 bases, and the junction held 8 bases outside the gene matches. The germline V gene encodes CDR1 SGHVS and CDR2 FNYEAQ. This CDR3 has 17 residues.

This chain uses TRBV6-5 with TRBJ2-3; TRBD2 is a possible D gene (5 bases). Germline CDR1 and CDR2: MNHEY and SVGAGI. The V gene lost 5 bases and the J gene lost 4 bases, with 10 bases spanning the gap. This CDR3 is built from 13 residues. The CDR3 DNA reads as TGTGCCAGCAGTCCACCCGGGGCAGATACGCAGTATTTT. It is translated as CASSPPGADTQYF.

The rearrangement links TRBV7-9 to TRBJ1-4, with 12 bases lining up with TRBD1. The CDR3 loop spans 16 amino acids. Germline loops: CDR1 SEHNR, CDR2 FQNEAQ (reference sequence). V was clipped by 3 bases and J by 11 bases; unmatched bases: 10. The CDR3 bases are TGTGCCAGCAGCTTCCCCCCGGGACAGGGGGCCTTTAAACTGTTTTTT. Protein: CASSFPPGQGAFKLFF.

A word on this clone: This CDR3 is also generated by other DNA sequences in the sample. This chain joins TRBV5-1 and TRBJ2-7, with D tentatively TRBD2 (6 bases). Trimming shortened V by 4 bases and J by 3 bases, and 8 bases separated the two germline ends. CDR3 length equals 12 residues. Germline CDR1 is SGHRS and CDR2 is YFSETQ. CDR3 sequence reads: CASSPDYYEQYF. The CDR3 DNA reads TGCGCCAGCAGCCCGGACTACTACGAGCAGTACTTC.

The V and J genes are TRBV6-5 and TRBJ2-6; D is perhaps TRBD1 (6 bases). V was clipped by 7 bases and J by 2 bases, with 12 bases between them. Per the germline V gene, CDR1 is MNHEY and CDR2 is SVGAGI. The CDR3 sequence is 15 residues long. The CDR3 sequence is CASIGGSAGANVLTF. CDR3 nucleotide sequence: TGTGCCAGCATAGGGGGATCGGCTGGGGCCAACGTCCTGACTTTC.

The chain is built from TRBV19 and TRBJ2-7; TRBD1 aligns across 7 bases. Germline trimming cut 4 bases from V and 3 bases from J; bases unmatched to any gene: 15. The length of the CDR3 is 17 residues. The germline V gene has CDR1 LNHDA and CDR2 SQIVND (reference sequence). In nucleotides, the CDR3 is TGTGCCAGTAGTAATTTTACAGGGGCCCTCCACCGCTACGAGCAGTACTTC. Translating gives CASSNFTGALHRYEQYF.

V usage is TRBV7-2 and J usage is TRBJ1-1; possible D gene TRBD1, 6 bases. V was clipped by 4 bases and J by 10 bases, with 16 bases between them. The CDR3 consists of 13 residues. CDR1 and CDR2 from the germline V gene are SGHTA and FQGNSA. The CDR3 reads CASSYGTRVGAFF. In DNA, the CDR3 is TGTGCCAGCAGCTACGGGACAAGAGTTGGAGCTTTCTTT.

The rearrangement uses TRBV2 and TRBJ1-3; no clear D. CDR1 and CDR2 (germline): SNHLY, FYNNEI. V lost 4 bases, J lost 1 base, and 8 bases lay in between. The CDR3 is made up of 14 amino acids. The CDR3 is CASSARVSGNTIYF. The CDR3 DNA follows: TGTGCCAGCAGTGCCCGGGTTTCTGGAAACACCATATATTTT.

The V and J genes are TRBV2 and TRBJ2-5; D is undetermined. V was trimmed by 7 bases and J by 8 bases, leaving 11 bases between them. Germline lookup yields CDR1 SNHLY and CDR2 FYNNEI. This CDR3 has 11 residues. CDR3 DNA sequence: TGTGCCAGCAACCTGGAGCATACCCAGTACTTC. Its protein is CASNLEHTQYF.

The chain has TRBV4-1 and TRBJ2-2; 11 positions agree with TRBD2. This CDR3 is 18 amino acids long. V lost 1 base, J lost 4 bases, and 8 bases stayed unmatched. CDR1 is MGHRA, CDR2 YSYEKL, per germline. The CDR3 loop is CASSQGVLAGELTGELFF. The DNA of the CDR3 is TGCGCCAGCAGCCAAGGGGTACTAGCGGGAGAGCTCACCGGGGAGCTGTTTTTT.

The chain uses TRBV5-1 and TRBJ1-5, with 9 bases identical to TRBD1. The V and J ends lost 4 bases and 7 bases, in that order; junction bases with no gene match: 6. CDR1 is SGHRS, CDR2 YFSETQ, per germline. The CDR3 totals 14 residues. CDR3 residues: CASSSMGQGQPQHF. The CDR3 DNA follows: TGCGCCAGCAGCAGTATGGGACAGGGCCAGCCCCAGCATTTT.